The 16 T cell receptor beta chains presented below share a single source sample, sequenced in a study of blood T cell repertoires in COVID-19. The assay was immunoSEQ multiplex PCR, and TCRdb's table has in-frame clones only and misses some. Among around 250,000 clones listed, 88% were seen once. Sequenced input: PBMCs or T cells enriched from blood (not recorded which). The receptors were sampled from a middle-aged woman who had been exposed to COVID-19.

The chain uses TRBV3-1 (or the pseudogene TRBV3-2) and TRBJ1-2; TRBD1 matches at 10 bases. The CDR3 runs to 15 residues. Germline V gene sequence: CDR1 LGHDT, CDR2 YNNKEL (reference sequence). The J segment lost 2 bases and the V segment lost 4 bases, leaving 4 bases of the junction unmatched. The CDR3 nucleotides read TGTGCCAGCAGCCGAGGGACAGGGGCGAACTATGGCTACACCTTC. Amino acids: CASSRGTGANYGYTF.

The chain uses TRBV5-6 and TRBJ1-2, with TRBD1 matching 7 bases. The CDR3 runs 15 residues. In germline, CDR1 is SGHDT, CDR2 YYEEEE. Unmatched junction bases numbered 10, after V lost 4 bases and J lost 4 bases. CDR3: CASSTTGRSSYGYTF. The CDR3 region has the DNA TGTGCCAGCAGCACGACAGGGAGGAGTTCCTATGGCTACACCTTC.

This sequence joins TRBV5-4 and TRBJ2-4, with D possibly TRBD1 on 6 matching bases. The length of the CDR3 is 13 residues. V shed 4 bases and J shed 10 bases, with 15 bases lying between them. Per germline, CDR1 SGHNT and CDR2 YYREEE (reference sequence). The CDR3 region is CASSHSDRPIQYF. The DNA for the CDR3 is TGTGCCAGCAGCCATTCGGACAGACCAATTCAGTACTTC.

The genes are TRBV6-5 and TRBJ1-2; a possible D gene is TRBD1 (5 bases). Trimming left V 0 bases short and J 4 bases short, with 12 bases between. The germline gives CDR1 MNHEY, CDR2 SVGAGI. This CDR3 region has 15 residues. CDR3 residues: CASSYSSDRRYGYTF. The CDR3 DNA reads as TGTGCCAGCAGTTACTCGAGCGACAGACGCTATGGCTACACCTTC.

V and J are TRBV9 and TRBJ2-1, with 7 bases aligning to TRBD2. Germline V gene lookup returns CDR1 SGDLS and CDR2 YYNGEE. The CDR3 covers 17 residues. Trimming cost V 0 bases and J 7 bases; bases outside gene matches: 13. For the CDR3, the DNA is TGTGCCAGCAGCGTAGCTTTGGGGGACTATAGAAGTAATGAGCAGTTCTTC. It encodes CASSVALGDYRSNEQFF.

V and J are TRBV5-5 and TRBJ2-1; D is perhaps TRBD2 (6 bases). This CDR3 region has 13 residues. V was shortened by 4 bases and J by 6 bases, with 11 bases between the two germline ends. Looked up from germline, CDR1 is SGHKS and CDR2 is YYEKEE (reference sequence). The CDR3 DNA reads as TGTGCCAGCAGCCTTACGGGGGTCAATGAGCAGTTCTTC. Residues: CASSLTGVNEQFF. The whole variable domain, filled in from reference TRBV5-5 and TRBJ2-1, reads DAGVTQSPTHLIKTRGQQVTLRCSPISGHKSVSWYQQVLGQGPQFIFQYYEKEERGRGNFPDRFSARQFPNYSSELNVNALLLGDSALYLCASSLTGVNEQFFGPGTRLTVL.

V and J are TRBV7-9 and TRBJ2-2; TRBD1 agrees at 8 bases. This CDR3 is 16 amino acids long. Germline CDR1 SEHNR, CDR2 FQNEAQ (reference sequence). J gave up 5 bases and V 4 bases, and 9 bases lay outside the gene matches. The CDR3 loop reads CASSSDRQGKTGELFF. The CDR3 region has the DNA TGTGCCAGCAGCTCGGACCGACAGGGGAAAACCGGGGAGCTGTTTTTT.

The V call is TRBV30, the J call TRBJ1-1; D is possibly TRBD1 (6 bases). The CDR3 extends over 13 amino acids. Germline V CDR1 and CDR2: GTSNPN, SVGIG (reference sequence). V lost 1 base to trimming and J lost 11 bases, with 17 bases between them. DNA of the CDR3: TGTGCCTGGAGTGCCTCTGACAGGATGGGGGCTTTCTTT. As protein: CAWSASDRMGAFF.

The J gene is TRBJ1-1, the V gene TRBV24-1; TRBD1 aligns across 7 bases. Germline lookup yields CDR1 KGHDR and CDR2 SFDVKD. The length of the CDR3 is 16 residues. The V gene end was trimmed by 3 bases and the J gene end by 2 bases; junction bases not matched to a gene: 8. The CDR3 protein is CATSDTRTGANTEAFF. The CDR3 region has the DNA TGTGCCACCAGTGATACACGGACAGGAGCAAACACTGAAGCTTTCTTT.

The chain uses TRBV10-3 and TRBJ2-1; D unclear. Germline V gene data show CDR1 as ENHRY and CDR2 as SYGVKD. The CDR3 has 13 amino acids. V gave up 0 bases and J gave up 8 bases, with 8 bases separating them. CDR3 DNA sequence: TGTGCCATCAGTGAGTCAAATCGAGATGAGCAGTTCTTC. This translates into CAISESNRDEQFF.

The DNA for the CDR3 is TGTGCCAGCAGTTTTCGAGGGGGCTGGAATGAGCAGTTCTTC. This translates into CASSFRGGWNEQFF. This chain links TRBV28 with TRBJ2-1; 7 nucleotides line up with TRBD1. Trimming cost V 3 bases and J 7 bases; bases outside gene matches: 6. The CDR3 runs to 14 residues. Per germline, CDR1 MDHEN and CDR2 SYDVKM.

The chain links TRBV7-9 to TRBJ2-7; D might be TRBD2 (6 bases). Trimming left V 1 base short and J 7 bases short, with 14 bases between. Germline V gives CDR1 SEHNR, CDR2 FQNEAQ (reference sequence). CDR3 length: 14 residues. The CDR3 spells CASSLVRGGVEQYF. CDR3 DNA: TGTGCCAGCAGCTTAGTACGGGGAGGAGTTGAGCAGTACTTC. Full variable domain (outside the CDR3, taken from reference TRBV7-9 and TRBJ2-7): DTGVSQNPRHKITKRGQNVTFRCDPISEHNRLYWYRQTLGQGPEFLTYFQNEAQLEKSRLLSDRFSAERPKGSFSTLEIQRTEQGDSAMYLCASSLVRGGVEQYFGPGTRLTVT.

The DNA of the CDR3 is TGCGCCAGCAGAAGTTTAGCGGGAGACGGAGGAGATACGCAGTATTTT. This gives the protein CASRSLAGDGGDTQYF. The V and J genes are TRBV4-3 and TRBJ2-3; the match to TRBD2 covers 9 bases. The CDR3 has 16 amino acids. The junction had 12 bases not matched to a gene; V was cut back by 6 bases and J by 5 bases. The germline CDR1 and CDR2 sequences are LGHNA and YSLEER.

J is TRBJ1-1 and V is TRBV28, with D perhaps matching TRBD1 (5 bases). Trimming removed 5 bases at V and 1 base at J, with 14 bases between. Germline loops: CDR1 MDHEN, CDR2 SYDVKM. This CDR3 is built from 15 residues. CDR3 amino acids: CASSLPTVSNTEAFF. CDR3 DNA: TGTGCCAGCAGTCTCCCGACAGTTTCGAACACTGAAGCTTTCTTT.

The chain employs TRBV20-1 and TRBJ1-2; D is undetermined. Trimming removed 3 bases at V and 4 bases at J, with 6 bases between. The CDR3 sequence is 11 residues long. Looked up from germline, CDR1 is DFQATT and CDR2 is SNEGSKA (reference sequence). The CDR3 sequence: CSARGLYGYTF. The CDR3 nucleotides read TGCAGTGCTAGGGGCCTCTATGGCTACACCTTC.

The rearrangement uses TRBV6-5 and TRBJ1-1, with D possibly being TRBD1 (5 bases). Trimming left V 2 bases short and J 4 bases short, with 17 bases between. The V gene's germline CDR1 is MNHEY and CDR2 SVGAGI. CDR3 length equals 16 residues. CDR3 region: CASSYPGGGGPTEAFF. The CDR3, as DNA: TGTGCCAGCAGTTACCCCGGGGGTGGAGGACCCACTGAAGCTTTCTTT.